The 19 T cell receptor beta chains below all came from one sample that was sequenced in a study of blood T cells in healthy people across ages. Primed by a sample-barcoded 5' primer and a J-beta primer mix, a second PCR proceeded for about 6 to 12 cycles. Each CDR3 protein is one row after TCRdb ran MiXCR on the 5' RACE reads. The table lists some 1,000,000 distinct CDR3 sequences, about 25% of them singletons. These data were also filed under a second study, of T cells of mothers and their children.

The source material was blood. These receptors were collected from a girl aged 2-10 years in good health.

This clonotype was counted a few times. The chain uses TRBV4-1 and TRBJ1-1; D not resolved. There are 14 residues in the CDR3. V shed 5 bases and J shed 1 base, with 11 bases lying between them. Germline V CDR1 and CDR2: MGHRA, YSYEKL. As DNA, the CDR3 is TGCGCCAGCAGCAGTAGGGTGGGGAACACTGAAGCTTTCTTT. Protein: CASSSRVGNTEAFF.

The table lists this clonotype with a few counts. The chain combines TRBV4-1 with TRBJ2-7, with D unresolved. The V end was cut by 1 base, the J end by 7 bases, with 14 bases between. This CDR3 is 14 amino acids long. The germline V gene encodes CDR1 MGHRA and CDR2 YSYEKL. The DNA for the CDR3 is TGCGCCAGCAGCCAAGGTTCGCCCTTAGGGGAGCAGTACTTC. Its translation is CASSQGSPLGEQYF.

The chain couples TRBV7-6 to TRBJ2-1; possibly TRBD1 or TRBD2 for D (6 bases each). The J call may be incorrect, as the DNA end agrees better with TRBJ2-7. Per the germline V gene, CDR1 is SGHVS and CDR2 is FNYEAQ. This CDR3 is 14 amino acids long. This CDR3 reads CASSLEGGLGEQYF. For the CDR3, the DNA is TGTGCCAGCAGCTTAGAGGGGGGATTGGGCGAGCAGTACTTC.

The CDR3 region is CASSLVWASGANVLTF. In nucleotides, the CDR3 is TGTGCCAGCAGTTTAGTTTGGGCCTCTGGGGCCAACGTCCTGACTTTC. The rearrangement joins TRBV28 to TRBJ2-6; D unclear. Trimming removed 2 bases from V and 0 bases from J, with 8 bases in between. Germline CDR1 and CDR2: MDHEN and SYDVKM. This CDR3 is built from 16 residues.

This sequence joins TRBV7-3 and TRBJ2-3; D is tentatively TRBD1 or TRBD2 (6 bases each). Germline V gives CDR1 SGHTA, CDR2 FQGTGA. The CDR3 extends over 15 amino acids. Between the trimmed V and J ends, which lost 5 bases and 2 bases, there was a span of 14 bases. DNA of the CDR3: TGTGCCAGCAGCCCTGGAGGGGGGCCCACAGATACGCAGTATTTT. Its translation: CASSPGGGPTDTQYF.

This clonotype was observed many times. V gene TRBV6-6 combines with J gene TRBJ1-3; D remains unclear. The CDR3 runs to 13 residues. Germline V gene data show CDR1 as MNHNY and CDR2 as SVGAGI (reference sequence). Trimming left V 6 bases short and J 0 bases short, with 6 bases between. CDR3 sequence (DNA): TGTGCCAGCAGCCCTACCTCTGGAAACACCATATATTTT. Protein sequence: CASSPTSGNTIYF.

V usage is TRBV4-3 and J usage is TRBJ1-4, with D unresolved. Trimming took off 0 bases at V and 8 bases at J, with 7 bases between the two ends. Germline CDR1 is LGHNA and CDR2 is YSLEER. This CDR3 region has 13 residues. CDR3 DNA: TGCGCCAGCAGCCAAGATATACGAGAAAAACTGTTTTTT. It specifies CASSQDIREKLFF.

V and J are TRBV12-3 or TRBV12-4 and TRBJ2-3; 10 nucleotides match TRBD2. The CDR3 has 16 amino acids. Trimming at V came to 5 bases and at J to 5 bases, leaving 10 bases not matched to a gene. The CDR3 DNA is TGTGCCAGCAGTCCCCACCTAGCGGGAGATTTAGATACGCAGTATTTT. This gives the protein CASSPHLAGDLDTQYF.

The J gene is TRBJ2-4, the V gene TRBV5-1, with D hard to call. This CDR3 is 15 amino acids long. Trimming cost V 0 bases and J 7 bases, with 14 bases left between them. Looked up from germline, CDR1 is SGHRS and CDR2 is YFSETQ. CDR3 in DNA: TGCGCCAGCAGCTTGGAAGGATTGTCGGGTAACATTCAGTACTTC. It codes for CASSLEGLSGNIQYF.

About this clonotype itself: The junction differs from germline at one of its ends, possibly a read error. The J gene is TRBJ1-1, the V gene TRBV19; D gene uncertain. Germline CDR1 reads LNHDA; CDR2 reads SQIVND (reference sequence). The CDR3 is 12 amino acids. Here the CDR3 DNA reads TGCGCCAGTAGATCCCAGGCTCCTGAAGCTTTCTTT. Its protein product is CASRSQAPEAFF.

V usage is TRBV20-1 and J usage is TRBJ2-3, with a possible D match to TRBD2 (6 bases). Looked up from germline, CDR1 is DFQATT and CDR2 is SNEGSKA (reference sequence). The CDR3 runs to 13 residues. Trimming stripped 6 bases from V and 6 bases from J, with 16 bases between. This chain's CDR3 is CSAPWRGADTQYF. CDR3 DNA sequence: TGCAGTGCCCCTTGGCGGGGCGCGGATACGCAGTATTTT.

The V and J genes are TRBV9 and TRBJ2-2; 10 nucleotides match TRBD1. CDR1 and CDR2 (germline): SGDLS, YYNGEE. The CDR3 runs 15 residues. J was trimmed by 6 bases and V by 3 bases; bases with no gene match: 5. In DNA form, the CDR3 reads TGTGCCAGCAGCGCGGGACAGGGGTTCGCCGGGGAGCTGTTTTTT. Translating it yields CASSAGQGFAGELFF.

In DNA form, the CDR3 reads TGTGCCGGAACGGACAGGGGTCCCTACAACGAGCAGTACTTC. Its translation is CAGTDRGPYNEQYF. The rearrangement joins TRBV2 to TRBJ2-5; 9 bases are shared with TRBD1. The better agreement between TRBJ2-7 and the DNA end casts doubt on the J call. Germline V gene lookup returns CDR1 SNHLY and CDR2 FYNNEI. This CDR3 comprises 14 residues.

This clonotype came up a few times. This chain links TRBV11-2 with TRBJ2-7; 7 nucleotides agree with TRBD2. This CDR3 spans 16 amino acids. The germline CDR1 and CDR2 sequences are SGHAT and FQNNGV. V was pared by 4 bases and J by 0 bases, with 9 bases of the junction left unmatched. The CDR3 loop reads CASSSLAGEISYEQYF. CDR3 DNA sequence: TGTGCCAGCAGCTCATTAGCGGGTGAAATCTCCTACGAGCAGTACTTC. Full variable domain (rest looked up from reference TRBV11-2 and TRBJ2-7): EAGVAQSPRYKIIEKRQSVAFWCNPISGHATLYWYQQILGQGPKLLIQFQNNGVVDDSQLPKDRFSAERLKGVDSTLKIQPAKLEDSAVYLCASSSLAGEISYEQYFGPGTRLTVT.

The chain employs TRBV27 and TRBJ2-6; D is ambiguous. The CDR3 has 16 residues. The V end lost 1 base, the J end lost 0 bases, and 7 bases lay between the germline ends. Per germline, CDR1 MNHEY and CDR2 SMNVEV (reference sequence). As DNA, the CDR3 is TGTGCCAGCAGTTTATTAGGCAGCTCTGGGGCCAACGTCCTGACTTTC. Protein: CASSLLGSSGANVLTF.

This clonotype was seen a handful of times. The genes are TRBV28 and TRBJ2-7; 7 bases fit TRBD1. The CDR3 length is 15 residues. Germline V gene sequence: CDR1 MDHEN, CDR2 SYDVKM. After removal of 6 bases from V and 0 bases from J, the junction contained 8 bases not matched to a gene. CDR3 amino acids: CASSSGTDNSYEQYF. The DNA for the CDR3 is TGTGCCAGCAGCTCCGGGACAGACAACTCCTACGAGCAGTACTTC. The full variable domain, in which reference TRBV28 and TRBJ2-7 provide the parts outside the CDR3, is DVKVTQSSRYLVKRTGEKVFLECVQDMDHENMFWYRQDPGLGLRLIYFSYDVKMKEKGDIPEGYSVSREKKERFSLILESASTNQTSMYLCASSSGTDNSYEQYFGPGTRLTVT.

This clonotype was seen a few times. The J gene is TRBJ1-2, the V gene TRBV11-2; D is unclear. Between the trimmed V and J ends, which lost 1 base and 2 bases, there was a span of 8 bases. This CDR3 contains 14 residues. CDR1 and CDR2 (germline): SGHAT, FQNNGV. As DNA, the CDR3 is TGTGCCAGCAGCTTAGTGTACGCGAACTATGGCTACACCTTC. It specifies CASSLVYANYGYTF.

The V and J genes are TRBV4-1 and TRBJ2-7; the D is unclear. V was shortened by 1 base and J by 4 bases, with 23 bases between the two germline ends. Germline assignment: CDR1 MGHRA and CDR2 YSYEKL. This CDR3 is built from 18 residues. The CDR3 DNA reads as TGCGCCAGCAGCCAAGGGGTAGTACGGGTCCGCGAACGTTACGAGCAGTACTTC. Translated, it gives CASSQGVVRVRERYEQYF.

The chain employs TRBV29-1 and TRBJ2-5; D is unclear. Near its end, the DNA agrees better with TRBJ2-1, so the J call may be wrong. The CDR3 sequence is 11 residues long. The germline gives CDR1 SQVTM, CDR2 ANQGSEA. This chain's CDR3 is CSVGGPGEQFF. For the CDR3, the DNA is TGCAGCGTAGGTGGGCCGGGTGAGCAGTTCTTC.